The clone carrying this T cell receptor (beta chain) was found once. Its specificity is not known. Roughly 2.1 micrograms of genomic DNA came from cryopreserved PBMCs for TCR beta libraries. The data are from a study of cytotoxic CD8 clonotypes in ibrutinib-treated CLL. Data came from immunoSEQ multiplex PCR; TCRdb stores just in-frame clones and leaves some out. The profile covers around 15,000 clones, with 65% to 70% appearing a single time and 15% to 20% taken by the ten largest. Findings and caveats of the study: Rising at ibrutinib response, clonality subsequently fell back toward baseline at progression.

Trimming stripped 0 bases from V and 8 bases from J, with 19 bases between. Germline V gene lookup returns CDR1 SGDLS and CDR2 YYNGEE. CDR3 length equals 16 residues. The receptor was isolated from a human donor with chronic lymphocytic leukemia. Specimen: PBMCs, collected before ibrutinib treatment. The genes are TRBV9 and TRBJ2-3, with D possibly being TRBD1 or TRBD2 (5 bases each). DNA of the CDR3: TGTGCCAGCAGCGTAGGAGGGACCGCCCACACGGGTACGCAGTATTTT. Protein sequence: CASSVGGTAHTGTQYF.